The 23 T cell receptor beta chains below were found in one sample sequenced in a study of T cells after yellow fever vaccination. TCRdb recomputed calls from the 5' RACE reads with MiXCR, one row per CDR3 protein. The profile shows some 290,000 distinct CDR3 sequences, around 10% of them singletons. The sample here was CD4+ T cells sorted from PBMCs, taken 45 days after the yellow fever booster vaccination. The receptor set was obtained from a man aged 18 to 29 who received the YFV17D yellow fever vaccine.

The chain carries TRBV5-1 and TRBJ1-1; TRBD1 might be the D (5 bases). Germline V gene data show CDR1 as SGHRS and CDR2 as YFSETQ. V was clipped by 7 bases and J by 3 bases, with 22 bases between them. This CDR3 is built from 16 residues. The CDR3 coding sequence is TGCGCCAGCGGCCTTGGCCGGGCGGGACGGGACACTGAAGCTTTCTTT. This sequence encodes CASGLGRAGRDTEAFF.

This sequence joins TRBV12-3 or TRBV12-4 and TRBJ1-2, with D hard to call. Trimming pared 5 bases from V and 1 base from J, leaving 11 bases between. The CDR3 loop spans 14 amino acids. In DNA, the CDR3 is TGTGCCAGCAGTCTGACTGGCAGTAACTATGGCTACACCTTC. Encoded protein: CASSLTGSNYGYTF.

This clonotype was seen only a few times. This chain links TRBV7-2 with TRBJ2-1; a weak D match, TRBD2 (6 bases). The CDR3 totals 16 residues. Germline CDR1 SGHTA, CDR2 FQGNSA. V lost 2 bases and J lost 2, with 13 bases in between. Here the CDR3 reads CASSLLGGSAYNEQFF. CDR3 sequence (DNA): TGTGCCAGCAGCTTACTTGGGGGGTCTGCCTACAATGAGCAGTTCTTC.

The sample holds many counts of this clonotype. The chain employs TRBV7-2 and TRBJ1-1; no clear D. V dropped 6 bases and J dropped 1 base, with 9 bases sitting between them. This CDR3 has 13 amino acids. CDR1 is SGHTA and CDR2 is FQGNSA in the germline V gene. The CDR3 coding sequence is TGTGCCAGCAGGGCCCTCGGGAACACTGAAGCTTTCTTT. Translated: CASRALGNTEAFF.

This clonotype has more than one count but fewer than ten. The V gene is TRBV7-2, the J gene TRBJ1-2, with no clear D. Germline CDR1 and CDR2: SGHTA and FQGNSA. The CDR3 has 14 residues. Trimming stripped 2 bases from V and 7 bases from J, with 14 bases between. Written as DNA, the CDR3 is TGTGCCAGCAGCTTAAGGCGCCAGGTTCCTGGCTACACCTTC. Its protein product is CASSLRRQVPGYTF.

This clonotype was recorded only once. The rearrangement joins TRBV7-2 to TRBJ2-3; 9 bases map to TRBD1. V was clipped by 8 bases and J by 1 base; unmatched bases: 7. The CDR3 length is 15 residues. The germline CDR1 and CDR2 sequences are SGHTA and FQGNSA. CDR3 DNA: TGTGCCAGCGACTACAGGGGGCTTGGCACAGATACGCAGTATTTT. Translated, it gives CASDYRGLGTDTQYF.

This clonotype was seen only a few times. The CDR3 DNA is TGTGCCAGCAGTGGGTCTAGCGGGGGGTACAATGAGCAGTTCTTC. Amino acids: CASSGSSGGYNEQFF. V gene TRBV25-1 combines with J gene TRBJ2-1, with 11 bases identical to TRBD2. Germline CDR1 and CDR2: MGHDK and SYGVNS. Trimming at V came to 4 bases and at J to 4 bases, leaving 3 bases not matched to a gene. The CDR3 has 15 residues.

This clonotype was seen many times. The chain employs TRBV5-1 and TRBJ1-4, with D unresolved. The V and J ends lost 5 bases and 4 bases respectively, with 6 bases between them. This CDR3 contains 12 residues. Germline V CDR1 and CDR2: SGHRS, YFSETQ. CDR3 region: CASSKDNEKLFF. CDR3 nucleotide sequence: TGCGCCAGCAGTAAGGATAATGAAAAACTGTTTTTT.

The J gene is TRBJ1-2, the V gene TRBV28, with a weak D call TRBD1 (5 bases). The germline CDR1 and CDR2 sequences are MDHEN and SYDVKM. V was trimmed by 3 bases and J by 2 bases, leaving 13 bases between them. The CDR3 is made up of 15 amino acids. CDR3 DNA: TGTGCCAGCAGTTTCCTGGGGCCGGGAAACTATGGCTACACCTTC. It yields the protein CASSFLGPGNYGYTF.

This clonotype was observed a few times. The rearrangement uses TRBV27 and TRBJ1-4; D is unclear. Deletions cut 1 base from V and 0 bases from J, with 6 bases between. Germline V gene sequence: CDR1 MNHEY, CDR2 SMNVEV (reference sequence). The CDR3 covers 15 residues. The CDR3 spells CASSLYSPTNEKLFF. The CDR3 DNA follows: TGTGCCAGCAGTTTATACTCCCCAACTAATGAAAAACTGTTTTTT.

The chain combines TRBV14 with TRBJ2-1; no clear D. The germline gives CDR1 SGHDN, CDR2 FVKESK. Trimming removed 4 bases from V and 6 bases from J, with 7 bases in between. This CDR3 has 12 amino acids. CDR3 protein: CASSRWSNEQFF. CDR3 nucleotides: TGTGCCAGCAGCCGCTGGAGCAATGAGCAGTTCTTC.

V is TRBV5-6 and J is TRBJ2-7, with 7 bases that match TRBD1. J lost 6 bases, V lost 4 bases, and 7 bases had no gene match. This CDR3 is 13 amino acids long. CDR1 and CDR2 from the germline V gene are SGHDT and YYEEEE. CDR3 protein: CASSADRVSEQYF. CDR3 DNA sequence: TGTGCCAGCAGCGCAGACAGGGTAAGCGAGCAGTACTTC.

V usage is TRBV5-1 and J usage is TRBJ2-3, with 9 bases aligning to TRBD2. Germline lookup yields CDR1 SGHRS and CDR2 YFSETQ. This CDR3 region has 17 residues. Trimming cost V 1 base and J 2 bases; bases outside gene matches: 8. In DNA, the CDR3 is TGCGCCAGCAGCTTGTTTCAGCGGGGGGCGACCACAGATACGCAGTATTTT. Translated: CASSLFQRGATTDTQYF.

This clonotype has only a few counts. This chain joins TRBV6-1 and TRBJ1-1; TRBD1 is a possible D gene (5 bases). The V and J ends lost 1 base and 3 bases respectively, with 15 bases between them. The V gene's germline CDR1 is MNHNS and CDR2 SASEGT. The CDR3 extends over 16 amino acids. The CDR3 here is CASSEGAGARDTEAFF. Here the CDR3 DNA reads TGTGCCAGCAGTGAAGGGGCTGGGGCCCGAGACACTGAAGCTTTCTTT.

This clonotype was counted only a few times. V usage is TRBV10-1 and J usage is TRBJ2-7; TRBD2 is a possible D gene (6 bases). The CDR3 length is 15 residues. Germline CDR1 reads WNHNN; CDR2 reads SYGVQD (reference sequence). V was pared by 6 bases and J by 2 bases, with 17 bases between. The CDR3 DNA sequence: TGCGCCAGCAGCCAAGAACCGGGAGATACCTACGAGCAGTACTTC. Protein product: CASSQEPGDTYEQYF.

This clonotype has just a few counts. The chain combines TRBV6-2 or TRBV6-3 with TRBJ2-3; D not certain. Germline V CDR1 and CDR2: MNHEY, SVGEGT. The CDR3 has 13 amino acids. Trimming removed 7 bases from V and 0 bases from J, with 8 bases in between. For the CDR3, the DNA is TGTGCCAGCAAGCTCAGAAGCACAGATACGCAGTATTTT. Translation gives CASKLRSTDTQYF.

This clonotype was seen at least ten times. The genes are TRBV2 and TRBJ2-1; possible D gene TRBD1, 6 bases. The germline CDR1 and CDR2 sequences are SNHLY and FYNNEI. This CDR3 is 15 amino acids long. V was trimmed by 6 bases and J by 1 base, leaving 13 bases between them. CDR3 in amino acids: CASRLQGVSYNEQFF. CDR3 DNA: TGTGCCAGCAGACTACAGGGAGTATCCTACAATGAGCAGTTCTTC.

The chain combines TRBV19 with TRBJ2-1; 10 positions match TRBD1. Per germline, CDR1 LNHDA and CDR2 SQIVND (reference sequence). Trimming removed 10 bases from V and 1 base from J; junction bases left unmatched: 7. The CDR3 is 15 residues long. This chain's CDR3 is CATRRDRGSYNEQFF. In DNA form, the CDR3 reads TGTGCCACCCGCCGGGACAGGGGTTCCTACAATGAGCAGTTCTTC.

This chain connects TRBV7-2 to TRBJ2-2; 7 bases agree with TRBD2. Per the germline V gene, CDR1 is SGHTA and CDR2 is FQGNSA. The junction had 3 bases not matched to a gene; V was cut back by 1 base and J by 7 bases. The CDR3 is made up of 14 amino acids. CDR3 residues: CASSLVIAGGELFF. CDR3 bases: TGTGCCAGCAGCTTAGTAATAGCGGGCGGGGAGCTGTTTTTT.

There are a few counts of this clonotype. The V call is TRBV6-5, the J call TRBJ1-2; a weak D match, TRBD1 (6 bases). The germline V gene encodes CDR1 MNHEY and CDR2 SVGAGI. This CDR3 is built from 16 residues. The V end lost 2 bases, the J end lost 4 bases, and 17 bases lay between the germline ends. The CDR3 region is CASSYLGSGRGYGYTF. The CDR3 coding sequence is TGTGCCAGCAGTTACCTGGGTTCGGGCAGGGGCTATGGCTACACCTTC.

This clonotype was counted ten times or more. J is TRBJ1-2 and V is TRBV6-6, with D perhaps matching TRBD1 (5 bases). The CDR3 is 11 residues long. V lost 4 bases to trimming and J lost 9 bases, with 9 bases between them. CDR1 MNHNY and CDR2 SVGAGI come from the germline V gene (reference sequence). The CDR3 protein is CASSFQGSYTF. CDR3 nucleotides: TGTGCCAGCAGTTTCCAGGGAAGCTACACCTTC.

This clonotype came up many times. One end of the junction fails to match germline, which may point to a read error. V usage is TRBV6-2 or TRBV6-3 and J usage is TRBJ2-3; D ambiguous. Germline values: CDR1 MNHEY, CDR2 SVGEGT. The CDR3 length is 15 residues. CDR3 DNA sequence: TGTGCCAGCAGTAGTCTCCTAACCCGCACGGATACGCAGTATTTT. Protein sequence: CASSSLLTRTDTQYF.

This clonotype came up a few times. The chain uses TRBV4-1 and TRBJ1-2; TRBD1 might be the D (6 bases). Germline lookup yields CDR1 MGHRA and CDR2 YSYEKL. The CDR3 is made up of 16 amino acids. Trimming removed 4 bases from V and 7 bases from J, with 22 bases in between. CDR3 region: CASSLPPHRDARGYTF. In nucleotides, the CDR3 is TGCGCCAGCAGCCTTCCACCTCACAGGGATGCGCGTGGCTACACCTTC.